The next 8 T cell receptor beta chains were all read from a single sample in a study of T cells in Graves' hyperthyroidism and ophthalmopathy. The source material, RNA transcripts, was used to amplify TCR beta CDR3 regions. RT-PCR in the first round (using the HTBI primer set) targeted the TCR CDR3. TCRdb itself ran the multiplex PCR reads through MiXCR, one entry per CDR3 protein. The profile shows some 350,000 distinct CDR3 sequences, roughly 25% of them singletons. Sequencing was performed on blood. The receptors here all came from a man in his forties or fifties with Graves' hyperthyroidism.

The gene calls are TRBV29-1 and TRBJ2-6; TRBD1 is a possible D gene (5 bases). This CDR3 spans 14 amino acids. Germline loops: CDR1 SQVTM, CDR2 ANQGSEA. Trimming took 6 bases from V and 2 from J, leaving 11 bases between them. CDR3 in amino acids: CSVSSGPGANVLTF. Here the CDR3 DNA reads TGCAGCGTCTCCTCAGGGCCTGGGGCCAACGTCCTGACTTTC. The full variable domain, completed using reference TRBV29-1 and TRBJ2-6, is SAVISQKPSRDICQRGTSLTIQCQVDSQVTMMFWYRQQPGQSLTLIATANQGSEATYESGFVIDKFPISRPNLTFSTLTVSNMSPEDSSIYLCSVSSGPGANVLTFGAGSRLTVL.

The V call is TRBV5-8, the J call TRBJ2-3, with D unclear. In germline, CDR1 is SGHTS, CDR2 YDEGEE. V was pared by 7 bases and J by 0 bases, with 18 bases between. This CDR3 has 16 residues. The CDR3 loop is CASGKRGHASTDTQYF. The CDR3 region has the DNA TGTGCCAGCGGCAAGAGAGGCCATGCTAGCACAGATACGCAGTATTTT.

This clonotype showed up just a few times. V and J are TRBV19 and TRBJ2-2; maybe TRBD1 (6 bases). CDR3 length equals 15 residues. Germline assignment: CDR1 LNHDA and CDR2 SQIVND (reference sequence). V was cut by 8 bases and J by 5 bases, with 18 bases left in between. The CDR3 DNA sequence: TGTGCCAGTCTCCCGGGACACACTACAACCGGGGAGCTGTTTTTT. Translation gives CASLPGHTTTGELFF.

This clonotype was counted only a few times. J is TRBJ2-7 and V is TRBV6-5, with 7 nucleotides matching TRBD2. CDR3 length equals 15 residues. V lost 0 bases, J lost 1 base, and 3 bases stayed unmatched. Germline assignment: CDR1 MNHEY and CDR2 SVGAGI. Here the CDR3 DNA reads TGTGCCAGCAGTTACTCAACGGGAGGATCCTACGAGCAGTACTTC. Translated: CASSYSTGGSYEQYF.

J is TRBJ1-5 and V is TRBV6-1, with D unclear. CDR3 length equals 13 residues. Trimming took 1 base from V and 6 from J, leaving 7 bases between them. Germline CDR1 is MNHNS and CDR2 is SASEGT. CDR3 protein: CASSEVPTQPQHF. For the CDR3, the DNA is TGTGCCAGCAGTGAAGTCCCAACTCAGCCCCAGCATTTT.

This clonotype was found a few times. J is TRBJ2-3 and V is TRBV5-4, with D possibly matching TRBD2 (5 bases). Looked up from germline, CDR1 is SGHNT and CDR2 is YYREEE (reference sequence). The CDR3 contains 15 residues. Trimming cost V 2 bases and J 2 bases, with 12 bases left between them. The CDR3 DNA is TGTGCCAGCAGCTTACTAGTCCCCATCACAGATACGCAGTATTTT. This translates into CASSLLVPITDTQYF.

This clonotype was recorded a few times. This sequence joins TRBV6-1 and TRBJ1-5; TRBD1 matches at 8 bases. Germline assignment: CDR1 MNHNS and CDR2 SASEGT. Unmatched junction bases numbered 9, after V lost 7 bases and J lost 7 bases. The CDR3 loop spans 14 amino acids. The chain's CDR3 is CASILGQGGQPQHF. The CDR3, as DNA: TGTGCCAGCATCCTAGGACAGGGAGGGCAGCCCCAGCATTTT.

This clonotype was counted between two and nine times. J is TRBJ1-6 and V is TRBV18; 7 bases line up with TRBD1. Germline V gene data show CDR1 as KGHSH and CDR2 as LQKENI. V gave up 6 bases and J gave up 7 bases; unmatched junction bases: 9. The length of the CDR3 is 15 residues. The CDR3 coding sequence is TGTGCCAGCTCCCCCGGGACAGCGCAAAATTCACCCCTCCACTTT. It encodes CASSPGTAQNSPLHF.